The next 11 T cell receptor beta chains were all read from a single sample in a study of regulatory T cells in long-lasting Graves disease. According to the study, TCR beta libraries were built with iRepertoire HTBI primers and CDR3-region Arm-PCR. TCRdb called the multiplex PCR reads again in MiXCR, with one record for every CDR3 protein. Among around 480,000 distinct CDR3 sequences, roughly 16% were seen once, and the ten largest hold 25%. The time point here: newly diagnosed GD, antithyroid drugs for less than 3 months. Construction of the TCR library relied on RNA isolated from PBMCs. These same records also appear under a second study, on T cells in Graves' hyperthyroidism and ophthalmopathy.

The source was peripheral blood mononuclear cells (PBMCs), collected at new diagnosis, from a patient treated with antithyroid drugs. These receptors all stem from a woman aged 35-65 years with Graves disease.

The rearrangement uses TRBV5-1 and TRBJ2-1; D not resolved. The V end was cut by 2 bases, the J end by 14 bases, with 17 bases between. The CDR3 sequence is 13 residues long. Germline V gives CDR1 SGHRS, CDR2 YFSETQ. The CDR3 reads CASSFSTDTGEFF. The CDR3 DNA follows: TGCGCCAGCAGCTTTTCTACCGACACTGGGGAGTTCTTC.

The CDR3 DNA reads as TGTGCCATCAGTGTTGGGGGGGGGCAAAGAAACACCATATATTTT. As protein: CAISVGGGQRNTIYF. This chain joins TRBV10-3 and TRBJ1-3; tentative D call: TRBD1 (6 bases). The germline V gene encodes CDR1 ENHRY and CDR2 SYGVKD. CDR3 length: 15 amino acids. V was trimmed by 4 bases and J by 5 bases, leaving 15 bases between them.

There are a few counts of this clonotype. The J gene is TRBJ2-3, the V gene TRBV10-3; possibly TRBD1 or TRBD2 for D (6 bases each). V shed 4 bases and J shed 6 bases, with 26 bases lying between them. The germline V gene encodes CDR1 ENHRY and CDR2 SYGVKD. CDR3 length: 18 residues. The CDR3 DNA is TGTGCCATCAGTGGGGACTTTACCGGGGCAGGGGCGTCCGATACGCAGTATTTT. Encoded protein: CAISGDFTGAGASDTQYF.

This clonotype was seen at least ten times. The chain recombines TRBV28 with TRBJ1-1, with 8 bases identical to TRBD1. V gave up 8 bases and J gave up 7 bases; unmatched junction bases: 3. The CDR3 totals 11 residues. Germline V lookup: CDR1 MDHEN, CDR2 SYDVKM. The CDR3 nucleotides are TGTGCCAGCGGGACAGGAGGTGAAGCTTTCTTT. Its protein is CASGTGGEAFF.

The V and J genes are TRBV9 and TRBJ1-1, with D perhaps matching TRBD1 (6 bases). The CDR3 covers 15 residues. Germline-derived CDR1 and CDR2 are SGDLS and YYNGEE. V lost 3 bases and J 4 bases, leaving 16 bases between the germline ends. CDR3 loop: CASSGTGTPSTEAFF. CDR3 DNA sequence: TGTGCCAGCAGCGGCACAGGGACCCCGAGCACTGAAGCTTTCTTT.

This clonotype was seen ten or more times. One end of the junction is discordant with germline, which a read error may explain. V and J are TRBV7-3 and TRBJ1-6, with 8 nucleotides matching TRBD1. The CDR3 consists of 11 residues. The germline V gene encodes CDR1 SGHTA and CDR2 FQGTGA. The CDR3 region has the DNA TGCAGGGACAGGTGTGATTCACCCCTCCACTTT. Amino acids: CRDRCDSPLHF.

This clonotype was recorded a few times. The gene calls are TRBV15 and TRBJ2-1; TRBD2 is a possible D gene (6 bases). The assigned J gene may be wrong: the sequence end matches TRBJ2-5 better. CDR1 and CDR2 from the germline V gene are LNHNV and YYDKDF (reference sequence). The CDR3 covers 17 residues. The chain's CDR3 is CATSSNRRVSGRETQYF. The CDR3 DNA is TGTGCCACCAGCAGTAACCGGCGGGTATCTGGGAGGGAGACCCAGTACTTC.

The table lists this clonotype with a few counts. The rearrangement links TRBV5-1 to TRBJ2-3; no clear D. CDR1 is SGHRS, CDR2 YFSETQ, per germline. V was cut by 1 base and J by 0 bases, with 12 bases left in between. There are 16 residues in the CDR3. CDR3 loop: CASSLSAMTSTDTQYF. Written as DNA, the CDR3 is TGCGCCAGCAGCTTGAGCGCCATGACTAGCACAGATACGCAGTATTTT.

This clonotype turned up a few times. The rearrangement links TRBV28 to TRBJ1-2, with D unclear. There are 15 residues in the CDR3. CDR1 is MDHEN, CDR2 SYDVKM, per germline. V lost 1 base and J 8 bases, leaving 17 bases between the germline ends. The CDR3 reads CASSLSPKGVKGYTF. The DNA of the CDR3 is TGTGCCAGCAGTTTATCCCCTAAGGGCGTCAAGGGCTACACCTTC.

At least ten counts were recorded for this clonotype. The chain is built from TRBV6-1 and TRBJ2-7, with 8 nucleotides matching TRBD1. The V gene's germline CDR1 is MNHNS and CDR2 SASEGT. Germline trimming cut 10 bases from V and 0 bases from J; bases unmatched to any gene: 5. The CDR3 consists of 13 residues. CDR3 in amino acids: CATSTGASYEQYF. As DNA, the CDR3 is TGTGCCACTTCGACAGGGGCCTCCTACGAGCAGTACTTC.

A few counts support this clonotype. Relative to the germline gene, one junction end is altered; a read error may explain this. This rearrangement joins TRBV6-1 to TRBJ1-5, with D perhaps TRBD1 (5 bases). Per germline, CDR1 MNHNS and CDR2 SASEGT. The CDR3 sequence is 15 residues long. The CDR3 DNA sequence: TGTGCCATCAGTGAGTCGTTGGGGGAGCATCAGCCCCAGCATTTT. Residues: CAISESLGEHQPQHF.